The entry that follows covers one T cell receptor beta chain sequence. Via MiXCR, TCRdb re-called the RT-PCR reads, giving one row per CDR3 protein. This sample carries hundreds of thousands of distinct CDR3 sequences, 13% to 15% of them seen once, and the ten largest clones take around 3.3%. The CDR3 is 14 amino acids. Germline loops: CDR1 SGDLS, CDR2 YYNGEE. V lost 4 bases and J lost 5, with 12 bases in between. Sequencing was performed on memory CD4+ T cells from blood. The chain employs TRBV9 and TRBJ2-2, with D possibly matching TRBD1 (6 bases). The clonotype comes from a female donor in good health, serving as a healthy control. As DNA, the CDR3 is TGTGCCAGCAGCTACGGGACAACTACCGGGGAGCTGTTTTTT. Protein product: CASSYGTTTGELFF.